This T cell receptor beta chain was retrieved from a study of Graves' ophthalmopathy and Graves' hyperthyroidism. Investigators amplified TCR beta CDR3 regions from RNA transcripts. First-round RT-PCR with HTBI primers preceded a second-round multiplex PCR. TCRdb analysed the multiplex PCR reads with MiXCR anew, one entry per CDR3 protein. The data contain 300,000 to 450,000 distinct CDR3 sequences, approximately 18% of them singletons. The origin of this receptor is an adult woman with stable Graves' hyperthyroidism. Sequenced: peripheral blood.

The CDR3 bases are TGTGCTAGTGGGTATGCCGGGACAGGGGCCCAAGAGACCCAGTACTTC. Protein sequence: CASGYAGTGAQETQYF. The chain recombines TRBV12-5 with TRBJ2-5; 10 nucleotides agree with TRBD1. V gave up 6 bases and J gave up 1 base; unmatched junction bases: 8. The germline V gene has CDR1 LGHNT and CDR2 FRNRAP. The CDR3 length is 16 residues.